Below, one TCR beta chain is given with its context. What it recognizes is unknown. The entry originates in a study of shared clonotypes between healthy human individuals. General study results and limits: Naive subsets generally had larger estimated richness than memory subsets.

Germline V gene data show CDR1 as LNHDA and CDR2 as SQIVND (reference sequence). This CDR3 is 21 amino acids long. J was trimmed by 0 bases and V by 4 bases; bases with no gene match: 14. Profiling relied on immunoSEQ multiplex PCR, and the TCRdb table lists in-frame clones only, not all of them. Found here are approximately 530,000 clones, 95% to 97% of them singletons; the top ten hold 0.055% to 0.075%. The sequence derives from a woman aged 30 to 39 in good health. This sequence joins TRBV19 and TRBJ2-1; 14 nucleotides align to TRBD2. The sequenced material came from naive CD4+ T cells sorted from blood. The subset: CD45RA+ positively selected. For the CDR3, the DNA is TGTGCCAGTAGTACTTACCAAGTCCCGGGACTAGCGGGAGTCTCCTACAATGAGCAGTTCTTC. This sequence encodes CASSTYQVPGLAGVSYNEQFF.